This T cell receptor beta chain was captured in a study of cytomegalovirus exposure and HLA in healthy donors. Germline V gene lookup returns CDR1 SGHRS and CDR2 YFSETQ. The CDR3 covers 16 residues. J lost 4 bases, V lost 4 bases, and 12 bases had no gene match. In the PCR, 60 Vbeta and 13 Jbeta primers were used. Method: immunoSEQ multiplex PCR; TCRdb's copy keeps in-frame clones and lacks some. The repertoire holds roughly 110,000 clones, just over 70% seen once, with approximately 0.74% in the top ten. J is TRBJ2-7 and V is TRBV5-1; 9 bases line up with TRBD1. Sequencing was carried out using PBMCs. The source of this sequence is a boy aged 5-17 years in good health and CMV-seronegative. CDR3 residues: CASSPGTGTGNYEQYF. The CDR3 DNA sequence: TGCGCCAGCAGCCCCGGAACCGGGACAGGGAATTACGAGCAGTACTTC.